The clone carrying this T cell receptor (beta chain) was seen a single time. This specimen comes from a study of T cell changes during pregnancy in multiple sclerosis. With 3 bases removed from V and 5 bases from J, the gap between germline ends came to 16 bases. CDR3 size: 15 residues. The germline V gene has CDR1 SNHLY and CDR2 FYNNEI. Here immunoSEQ multiplex PCR was the method, and the copy in TCRdb shows in-frame clones only, minus some. The table includes 93,000 or so clones, around 90% detected once. The receptor comes from a female donor with multiple sclerosis, enrolled in a pregnancy study. The chain joins TRBV2 to TRBJ1-2; no definite D call. Specimen: peripheral blood, collected before pregnancy. In nucleotides, the CDR3 is TGTGCCAGCAGTGAGAACCCGTCCCCCTATTATGGCTACACCTTC. As protein: CASSENPSPYYGYTF.